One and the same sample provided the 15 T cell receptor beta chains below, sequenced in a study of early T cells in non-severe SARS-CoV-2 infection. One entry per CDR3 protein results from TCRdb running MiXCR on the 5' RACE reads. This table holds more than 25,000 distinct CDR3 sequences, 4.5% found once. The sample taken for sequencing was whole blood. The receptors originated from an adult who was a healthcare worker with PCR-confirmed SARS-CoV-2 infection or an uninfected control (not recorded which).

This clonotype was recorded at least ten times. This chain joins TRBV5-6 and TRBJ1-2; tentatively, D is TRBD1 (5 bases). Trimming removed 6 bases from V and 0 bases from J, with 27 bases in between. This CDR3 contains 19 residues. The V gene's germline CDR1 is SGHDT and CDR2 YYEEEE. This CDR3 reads CASKYGRWGGTPSNYGYTF. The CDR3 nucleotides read TGTGCCAGCAAATACGGTAGATGGGGCGGGACGCCGTCTAACTATGGCTACACCTTC.

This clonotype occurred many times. The CDR3 bases are TGCAGCGTCAACAGGGGAAGGGACACTGAAGCTTTCTTT. As protein: CSVNRGRDTEAFF. The chain carries TRBV29-1 and TRBJ1-1; TRBD1 matches at 7 bases. CDR1 is SQVTM and CDR2 is ANQGSEA in the germline V gene. There are 13 residues in the CDR3. The V and J ends lost 6 bases and 3 bases, in that order; junction bases with no gene match: 7.

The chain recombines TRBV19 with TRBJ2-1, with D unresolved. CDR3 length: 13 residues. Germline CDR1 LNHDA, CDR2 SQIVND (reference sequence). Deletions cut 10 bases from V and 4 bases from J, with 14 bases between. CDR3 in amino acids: CATTTTPYNEQFF. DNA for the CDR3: TGTGCCACCACGACGACCCCGTACAATGAGCAGTTCTTC.

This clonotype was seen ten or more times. CDR3 loop: CASSKPESSLLAGALDTQYF. CDR3 DNA: TGTGCCAGTAGTAAACCCGAGAGTTCGTTACTAGCGGGAGCTCTAGATACGCAGTATTTT. This chain joins TRBV19 and TRBJ2-3; 11 bases map to TRBD2. V shed 4 bases and J 5 bases; nucleotides not matched to a gene: 20. The CDR3 runs 20 residues. Germline V CDR1 and CDR2: LNHDA, SQIVND (reference sequence).

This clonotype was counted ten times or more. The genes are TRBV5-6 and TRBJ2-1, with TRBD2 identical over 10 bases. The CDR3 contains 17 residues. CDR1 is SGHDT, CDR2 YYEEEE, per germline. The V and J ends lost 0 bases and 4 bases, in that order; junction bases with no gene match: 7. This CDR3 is CASSLGLAGSHYNEQFF. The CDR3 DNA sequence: TGTGCCAGCAGCTTGGGACTAGCGGGTTCTCATTACAATGAGCAGTTCTTC.

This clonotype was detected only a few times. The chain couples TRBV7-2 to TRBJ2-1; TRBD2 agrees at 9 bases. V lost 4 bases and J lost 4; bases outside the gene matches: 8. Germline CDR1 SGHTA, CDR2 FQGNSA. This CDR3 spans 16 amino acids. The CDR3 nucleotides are TGTGCCAGCAGCTCTATTAGCGGGAGTTTTTACAATGAGCAGTTCTTC. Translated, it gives CASSSISGSFYNEQFF.

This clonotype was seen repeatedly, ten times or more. CDR3 loop: CASSAIAGANTGELFF. The CDR3, as DNA: TGTGCCAGCTCAGCAATAGCGGGGGCGAACACCGGGGAGCTGTTTTTT. The J gene is TRBJ2-2, the V gene TRBV18, with 9 bases fitting TRBD2. J gave up 0 bases and V 5 bases, and 4 bases lay outside the gene matches. The germline V gene has CDR1 KGHSH and CDR2 LQKENI. The CDR3 is made up of 16 amino acids.

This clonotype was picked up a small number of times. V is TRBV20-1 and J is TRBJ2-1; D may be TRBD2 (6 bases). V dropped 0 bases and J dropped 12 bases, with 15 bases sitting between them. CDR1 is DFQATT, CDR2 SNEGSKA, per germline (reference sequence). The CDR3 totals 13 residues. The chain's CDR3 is CSAREGGRDSQFF. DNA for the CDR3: TGCAGTGCTAGAGAGGGTGGCAGGGACTCGCAGTTCTTC.

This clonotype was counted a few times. CDR3 nucleotides: TGCAGCGTTGTTTACAGGGCTAACACTGAAGCTTTCTTT. Encoded protein: CSVVYRANTEAFF. This chain joins TRBV29-1 and TRBJ1-1; TRBD1 might be the D (6 bases). This CDR3 has 13 residues. V was pared by 4 bases and J by 2 bases, with 11 bases between. CDR1 SQVTM and CDR2 ANQGSEA come from the germline V gene.

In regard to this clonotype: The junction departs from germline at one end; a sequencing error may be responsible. CDR3 protein: CVTSRSDRSGTDTQYF. As DNA, the CDR3 is TGTGTCACCAGCAGATCAGACAGGTCCGGGACAGATACGCAGTATTTT. This sequence joins TRBV15 and TRBJ2-3; a weak D match, TRBD1 (6 bases). Germline assignment: CDR1 LNHNV and CDR2 YYDKDF (reference sequence). The CDR3 contains 16 residues.

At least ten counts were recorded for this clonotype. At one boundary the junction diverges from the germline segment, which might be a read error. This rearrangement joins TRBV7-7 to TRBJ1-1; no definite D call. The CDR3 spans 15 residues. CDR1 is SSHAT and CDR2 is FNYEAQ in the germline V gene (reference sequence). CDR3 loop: CASSLEMGTNTEAFF. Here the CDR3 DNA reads TGTGCTAGCAGCTTAGAAATGGGAACGAACACTGAAGCTTTCTTT.

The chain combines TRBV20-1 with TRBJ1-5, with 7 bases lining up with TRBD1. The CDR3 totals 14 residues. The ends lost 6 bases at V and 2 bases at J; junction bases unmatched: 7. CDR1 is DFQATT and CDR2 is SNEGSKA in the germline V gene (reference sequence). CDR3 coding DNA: TGCAGTGCCCTCCGCGACAGGGGCAATCAGCCCCAGCATTTT. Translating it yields CSALRDRGNQPQHF.

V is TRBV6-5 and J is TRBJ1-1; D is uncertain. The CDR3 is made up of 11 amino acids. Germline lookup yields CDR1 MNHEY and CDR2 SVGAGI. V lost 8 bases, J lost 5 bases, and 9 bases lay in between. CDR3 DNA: TGTGCCAGCTCCGGGGTTACTGAAGCTTTCTTT. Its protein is CASSGVTEAFF.

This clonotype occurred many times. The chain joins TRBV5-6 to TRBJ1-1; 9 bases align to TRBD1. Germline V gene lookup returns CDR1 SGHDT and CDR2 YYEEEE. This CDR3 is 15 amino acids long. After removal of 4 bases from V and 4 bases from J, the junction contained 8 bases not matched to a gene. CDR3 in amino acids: CASSPSGTGRTEAFF. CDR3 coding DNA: TGTGCCAGCAGCCCCTCCGGGACAGGGCGCACTGAAGCTTTCTTT.

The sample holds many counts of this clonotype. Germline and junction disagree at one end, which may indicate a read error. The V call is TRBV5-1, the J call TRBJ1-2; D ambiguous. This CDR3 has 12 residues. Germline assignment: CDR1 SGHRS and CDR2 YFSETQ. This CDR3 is CASSPARDGYTF. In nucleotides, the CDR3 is TGCGCCAGCAGCCCAGCCCGGGATGGGTACACCTTC. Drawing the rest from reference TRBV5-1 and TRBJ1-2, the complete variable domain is KAGVTQTPRYLIKTRGQQVTLSCSPISGHRSVSWYQQTPGQGLQFLFEYFSETQRNKGNFPGRFSGRQFSNSRSEMNVSTLELGDSALYLCASSPARDGYTFGSGTRLTVV.